One sample yielded the 21 T cell receptor beta chains listed below, sequenced in a study of neurological immune-mediated disorders. Via MiXCR, TCRdb re-called the 5' RACE reads, giving one row per CDR3 protein. The sample consists of 81,000 or so distinct CDR3 sequences, 13% of them appearing once. As for time point: longitudinal time-point 2. What was sequenced was PBMCs. The receptors here all came from a female donor with HTLV-1-associated myelopathy (HAM/TSP).

CDR3 coding DNA: TGTGCCAGCAGTCCGCGGACTAGCGGGGATAACATTCAGTACTTC. Amino acid sequence: CASSPRTSGDNIQYF. This rearrangement joins TRBV12-3 or TRBV12-4 to TRBJ2-4, with 12 bases lining up with TRBD2. V lost 5 bases to trimming and J lost 7 bases; unmatched junction nucleotides: 6. This CDR3 has 15 amino acids.

This clonotype was observed at least ten times. The chain joins TRBV11-2 to TRBJ2-1, with TRBD2 identical over 8 bases. This CDR3 is 17 amino acids long. The ends lost 3 bases at V and 6 bases at J; junction bases unmatched: 13. In germline, CDR1 is SGHAT, CDR2 FQNNGV. CDR3 amino acids: CASSFVRPGGPGNEQFF. DNA of the CDR3: TGTGCCAGCAGCTTTGTCCGTCCGGGGGGGCCAGGCAATGAGCAGTTCTTC.

Ten or more counts support this clonotype. A much larger clone is a single base away; this may be a read error. The CDR3 is CASSLPDTQYF. CDR3 DNA sequence: TGTGCCAGCAGCTTACCAGATACGCAGTATTTT. V is TRBV11-2 and J is TRBJ2-3; D gene ambiguous. Germline V gene lookup returns CDR1 SGHAT and CDR2 FQNNGV. CDR3 length: 11 residues. V lost 2 bases and J lost 4, with 1 base in between.

Ten or more counts support this clonotype. The rearrangement links TRBV7-9 to TRBJ2-1; 7 positions match TRBD2. The CDR3 runs 14 residues. Germline loops: CDR1 SEHNR, CDR2 FQNEAQ (reference sequence). V lost 6 bases, J lost 5 bases, and 7 bases stayed unmatched. CDR3 region: CASRSGGRNNEQFF. The CDR3 region has the DNA TGTGCCAGCAGATCGGGCGGGAGAAACAATGAGCAGTTCTTC.

About this clonotype: A read error is possible here, since a much larger clone lies one base away. The rearrangement joins TRBV7-2 to TRBJ2-5; D may be TRBD2 (5 bases). This CDR3 spans 16 amino acids. Germline CDR1 SGHTA, CDR2 FQGNSA. CDR3 amino acids: CASGLALWGSRETQYF. DNA of the CDR3: TGTGCCAGCGGCTTAGCGCTTTGGGGATCGAGAGAGACCCAGTACTTC. Full variable domain (rest looked up from reference TRBV7-2 and TRBJ2-5): GAGVSQSPSNKVTEKGKDVELRCDPISGHTALYWYRQSLGQGLEFLIYFQGNSAPDKSGLPSDRFSAERTGGSVSTLTIQRTQQEDSAVYLCASGLALWGSRETQYFGPGTRLLVL.

This clonotype was observed a few times. This chain connects TRBV12-3 or TRBV12-4 to TRBJ1-5; 7 bases align to TRBD1. This CDR3 is built from 17 residues. V shed 10 bases and J 0 bases; nucleotides not matched to a gene: 15. The CDR3 loop reads CATTQGLLGYSNQPQHF. The CDR3 coding sequence is TGTGCCACTACACAGGGGTTATTGGGATATAGCAATCAGCCCCAGCATTTT.

There are many counts of this clonotype. The V call is TRBV6-5, the J call TRBJ1-1; D unclear. V lost 2 bases and J lost 2, with 6 bases in between. Germline V CDR1 and CDR2: MNHEY, SVGAGI. This CDR3 spans 13 amino acids. The CDR3 protein is CASSYEGNTEAFF. CDR3 in DNA: TGTGCCAGCAGTTACGAGGGAAACACTGAAGCTTTCTTT.

This clonotype was picked up many times. The gene calls are TRBV6-2 or TRBV6-3 and TRBJ1-5; 7 bases are a match to TRBD1. The CDR3 has 15 residues. CDR1 and CDR2 from the germline V gene are MNHEY and SVGEGT. The J segment lost 6 bases and the V segment lost 2 bases, leaving 7 bases of the junction unmatched. The CDR3 DNA reads as TGTGCCAGCAGTTACCCCGGGACAGCGGGTCAGCCCCAGCATTTT. It yields the protein CASSYPGTAGQPQHF.

Points on this clonotype: It may be a read error: a sequence one base away is much more abundant. This chain connects TRBV3-1 to TRBJ2-7; 10 bases are a match to TRBD2. The CDR3 is 18 residues long. Germline V gives CDR1 LGHDT, CDR2 YNNKEL (reference sequence). CDR3 sequence reads: CASSLGTSAPFSSYELYF. Here the CDR3 DNA reads TGTGCCAGCAGCCTGGGGACTAGCGCGCCCTTTAGCTCCTACGAGCTGTACTTC.

This clonotype was recorded at least ten times. The chain joins TRBV6-1 to TRBJ2-1, with 10 bases that match TRBD2. This CDR3 is built from 15 residues. The junction had 3 bases not matched to a gene; V was cut back by 6 bases and J by 1 base. The germline gives CDR1 MNHNS, CDR2 SASEGT. The CDR3 protein is CASRNSGGSYNEQFF. The CDR3 bases are TGTGCCAGCAGAAATAGCGGGGGGTCCTACAATGAGCAGTTCTTC.

With regard to this clonotype: No conserved phenylalanine or tryptophan ends this CDR3, so it is likely a read error. This chain joins TRBV2 and TRBJ2-4, with no clear D. Between the trimmed V and J ends, which lost 1 base and 6 bases, there was a span of 4 bases. Germline assignment: CDR1 SNHLY and CDR2 FYNNEI. The CDR3 runs to 12 residues. The CDR3 is CASSEGGNIQYY. The CDR3, as DNA: TGTGCCAGCAGTGAAGGGGGAAACATTCAGTACTAC.

This clonotype was seen a handful of times. The chain recombines TRBV6-5 with TRBJ1-1; D remains unclear. Germline assignment: CDR1 MNHEY and CDR2 SVGAGI. Trimming pared 6 bases from V and 11 bases from J, leaving 13 bases between. This CDR3 is built from 11 residues. The CDR3 region has the DNA TGTGCCAGCAGCTCGGAGTATAGGGCTTTCTTT. Amino acids: CASSSEYRAFF.

Ten or more counts support this clonotype. The J gene is TRBJ2-2, the V gene TRBV9, with TRBD2 as a possible D gene (5 bases). V was cut by 0 bases and J by 3 bases, with 12 bases left in between. The germline CDR1 and CDR2 sequences are SGDLS and YYNGEE. This CDR3 spans 16 amino acids. The CDR3 sequence is CASSVASGPDTGELFF. CDR3 bases: TGTGCCAGCAGCGTAGCAAGCGGACCAGACACCGGGGAGCTGTTTTTT.

There are many counts of this clonotype. CDR3 region: CASSLSRLAGGIDTQYF. The CDR3 nucleotides are TGTGCCAGCAGCCTCTCACGGCTAGCGGGGGGTATAGATACGCAGTATTTT. This chain uses TRBV7-2 with TRBJ2-3; 11 bases map to TRBD2. The germline V gene has CDR1 SGHTA and CDR2 FQGNSA. CDR3 length: 17 residues. V was clipped by 5 bases and J by 5 bases; unmatched bases: 12.

This clonotype was counted ten times or more. The V and J genes are TRBV12-3 or TRBV12-4 and TRBJ2-7; possibly TRBD1 for D (6 bases). Trimming shortened V by 6 bases and J by 5 bases, and 17 bases separated the two germline ends. CDR3 length: 14 amino acids. The CDR3, as DNA: TGTGCCAGCAGCCCTACAGGGTTCTTACACGAGCAGTACTTC. This sequence encodes CASSPTGFLHEQYF.

This clonotype was seen at least ten times. V and J are TRBV7-9 and TRBJ1-2; D might be TRBD1 (6 bases). CDR1 and CDR2 (germline): SEHNR, FQNEAQ (reference sequence). Trimming took 7 bases from V and 8 from J, leaving 20 bases between them. CDR3 size: 14 residues. Here the CDR3 reads CASTRGEGVGGYTF. The DNA of the CDR3 is TGTGCCAGCACCAGAGGAGAGGGGGTTGGCGGCTACACCTTC.

This clonotype was detected ten times or more. The chain recombines TRBV28 with TRBJ2-5; TRBD2 matches at 10 bases. This CDR3 is 16 amino acids long. In germline, CDR1 is MDHEN, CDR2 SYDVKM. Germline trimming cut 6 bases from V and 7 bases from J; bases unmatched to any gene: 14. For the CDR3, the DNA is TGTGCCAGCAGCTCCAAAGTAGCGGGGGGCCTGGGGACCCAGTACTTC. Translated, it gives CASSSKVAGGLGTQYF. The whole variable domain, remainder taken from reference TRBV28 and TRBJ2-5, is DVKVTQSSRYLVKRTGEKVFLECVQDMDHENMFWYRQDPGLGLRLIYFSYDVKMKEKGDIPEGYSVSREKKERFSLILESASTNQTSMYLCASSSKVAGGLGTQYFGPGTRLLVL.

The sample holds many counts of this clonotype. The J gene is TRBJ1-2, the V gene TRBV27; D is unclear. This CDR3 has 10 amino acids. In germline, CDR1 is MNHEY, CDR2 SMNVEV (reference sequence). The ends were cut back, 8 bases at V and 8 bases at J, with 9 bases in the middle. The CDR3 DNA reads as TGTGCCAGCCTACGGAGGGGCTACACCTTC. Translated: CASLRRGYTF.

This clonotype was seen ten or more times. The chain is built from TRBV24-1 and TRBJ1-3, with D tentatively TRBD1 (5 bases). The V gene's germline CDR1 is KGHDR and CDR2 SFDVKD. CDR3 length: 16 residues. Trimming left V 4 bases short and J 2 bases short, with 14 bases between. The chain's CDR3 is CATSEHRQSPGNTIYF. The DNA of the CDR3 is TGTGCCACCAGTGAACACCGACAGAGCCCTGGAAACACCATATATTTT.

This clonotype has at least ten counts. V gene TRBV4-1 combines with J gene TRBJ1-6; TRBD1 might be the D (5 bases). The CDR3 has 16 amino acids. V was pared by 6 bases and J by 0 bases, with 12 bases between. Germline lookup yields CDR1 MGHRA and CDR2 YSYEKL. The DNA of the CDR3 is TGCGCCAGCAGAAGGGGCCCGAGCTCCTATAATTCACCCCTCCACTTT. Amino acids: CASRRGPSSYNSPLHF.

This clonotype was detected ten times or more. The chain joins TRBV24-1 to TRBJ1-5; 8 bases map to TRBD1. The V and J ends lost 9 bases and 2 bases, in that order; junction bases with no gene match: 2. CDR1 KGHDR and CDR2 SFDVKD come from the germline V gene. CDR3 length equals 13 residues. As DNA, the CDR3 is TGTGCCACCTCGGACAGGGGCAATCAGCCCCAGCATTTT. It is translated as CATSDRGNQPQHF.